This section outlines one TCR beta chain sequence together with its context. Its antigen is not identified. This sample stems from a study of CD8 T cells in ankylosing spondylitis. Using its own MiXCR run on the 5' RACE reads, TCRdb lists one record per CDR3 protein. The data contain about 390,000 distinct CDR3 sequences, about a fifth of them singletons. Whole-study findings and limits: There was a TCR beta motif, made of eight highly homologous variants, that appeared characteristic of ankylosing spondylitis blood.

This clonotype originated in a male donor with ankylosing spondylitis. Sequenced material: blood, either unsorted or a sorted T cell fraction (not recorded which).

The CDR3 is CASSQEQNQAYEQYF. CDR3 DNA: TGTGCCAGCAGCCAAGAACAGAACCAAGCCTACGAGCAGTACTTC. This chain uses TRBV4-2 with TRBJ2-7; D gene uncertain. Germline values: CDR1 LGHNA, CDR2 YNFKEQ. V dropped 0 bases and J dropped 2 bases, with 11 bases sitting between them. This CDR3 has 15 amino acids.